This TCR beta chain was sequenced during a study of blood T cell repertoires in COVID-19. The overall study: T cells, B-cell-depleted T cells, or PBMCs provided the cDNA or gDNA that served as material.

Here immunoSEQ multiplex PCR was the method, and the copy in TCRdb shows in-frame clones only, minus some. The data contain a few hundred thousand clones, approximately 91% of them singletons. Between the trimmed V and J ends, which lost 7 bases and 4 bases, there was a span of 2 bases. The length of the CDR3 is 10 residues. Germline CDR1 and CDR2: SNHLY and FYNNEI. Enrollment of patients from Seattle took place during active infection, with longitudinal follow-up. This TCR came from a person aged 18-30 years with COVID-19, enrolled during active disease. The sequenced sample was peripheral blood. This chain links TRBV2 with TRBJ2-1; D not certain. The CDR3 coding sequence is TGTGCCAGCACATACAATGAGCAGTTCTTC. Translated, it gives CASTYNEQFF.